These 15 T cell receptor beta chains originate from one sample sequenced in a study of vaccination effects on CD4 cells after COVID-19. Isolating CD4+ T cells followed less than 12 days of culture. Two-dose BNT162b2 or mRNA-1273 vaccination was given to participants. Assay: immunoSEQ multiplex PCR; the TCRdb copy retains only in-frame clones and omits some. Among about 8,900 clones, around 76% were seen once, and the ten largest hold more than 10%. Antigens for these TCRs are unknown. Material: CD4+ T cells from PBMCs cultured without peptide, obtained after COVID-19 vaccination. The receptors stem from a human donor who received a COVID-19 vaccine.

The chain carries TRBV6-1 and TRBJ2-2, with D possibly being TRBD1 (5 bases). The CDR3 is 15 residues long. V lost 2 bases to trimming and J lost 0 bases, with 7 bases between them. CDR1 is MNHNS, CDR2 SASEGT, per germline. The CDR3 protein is CASSENRPNTGELFF. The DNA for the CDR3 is TGTGCCAGCAGTGAAAACAGGCCGAACACCGGGGAGCTGTTTTTT.

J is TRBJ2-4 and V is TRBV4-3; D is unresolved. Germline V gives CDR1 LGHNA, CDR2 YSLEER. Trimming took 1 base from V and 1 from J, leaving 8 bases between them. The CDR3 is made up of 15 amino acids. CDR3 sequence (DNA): TGCGCCAGCAGCCAAGTTCACGGGGCCAAAAACATTCAGTACTTC. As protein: CASSQVHGAKNIQYF.

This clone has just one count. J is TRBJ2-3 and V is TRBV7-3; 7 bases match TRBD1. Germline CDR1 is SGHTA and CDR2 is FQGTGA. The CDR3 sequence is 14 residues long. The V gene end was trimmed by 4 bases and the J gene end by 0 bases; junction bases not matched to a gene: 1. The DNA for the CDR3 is TGTGCCAGCAGCTCGGGACAGAGCACAGATACGCAGTATTTT. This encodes CASSSGQSTDTQYF.

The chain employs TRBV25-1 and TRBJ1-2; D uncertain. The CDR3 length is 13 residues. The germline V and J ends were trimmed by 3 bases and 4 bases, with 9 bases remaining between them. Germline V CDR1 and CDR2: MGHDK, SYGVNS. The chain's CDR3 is CASSDPGTYGYTF. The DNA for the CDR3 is TGTGCCAGCAGTGATCCAGGAACCTATGGCTACACCTTC.

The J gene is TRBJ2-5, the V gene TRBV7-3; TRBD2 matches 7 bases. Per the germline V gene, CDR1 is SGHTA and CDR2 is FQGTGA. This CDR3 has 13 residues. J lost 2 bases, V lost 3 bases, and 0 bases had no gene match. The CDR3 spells CASSLGGQETQYF. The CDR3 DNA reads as TGTGCCAGCAGCTTGGGGGGGCAAGAGACCCAGTACTTC.

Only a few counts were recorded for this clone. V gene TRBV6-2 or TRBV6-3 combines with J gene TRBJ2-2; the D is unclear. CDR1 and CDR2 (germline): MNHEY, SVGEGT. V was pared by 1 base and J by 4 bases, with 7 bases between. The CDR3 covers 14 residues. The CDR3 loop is CASSYLQPTGELFF. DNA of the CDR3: TGTGCCAGCAGTTACTTGCAGCCCACCGGGGAGCTGTTTTTT.

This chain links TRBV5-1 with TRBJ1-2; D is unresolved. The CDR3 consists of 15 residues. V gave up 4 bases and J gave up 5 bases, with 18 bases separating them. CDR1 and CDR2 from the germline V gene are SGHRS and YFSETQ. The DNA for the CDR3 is TGCGCCAGCAGCGTCGGGGAGACGCGTCCTTATGGCTACACCTTC. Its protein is CASSVGETRPYGYTF.

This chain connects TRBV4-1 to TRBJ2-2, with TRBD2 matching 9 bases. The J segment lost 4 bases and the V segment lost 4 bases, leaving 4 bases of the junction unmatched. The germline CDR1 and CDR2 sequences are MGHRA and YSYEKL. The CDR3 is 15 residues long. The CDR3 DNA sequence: TGCGCCAGCAGCCTGGGACTAGCTGGCACCGGGGAGCTGTTTTTT. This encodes CASSLGLAGTGELFF.

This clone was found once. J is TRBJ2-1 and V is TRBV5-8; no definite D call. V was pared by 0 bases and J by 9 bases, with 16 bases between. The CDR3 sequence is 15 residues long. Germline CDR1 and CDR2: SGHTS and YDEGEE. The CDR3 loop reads CASSLAGFTSGEQFF. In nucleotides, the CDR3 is TGTGCCAGCAGCTTGGCTGGGTTTACGTCGGGTGAGCAGTTCTTC.

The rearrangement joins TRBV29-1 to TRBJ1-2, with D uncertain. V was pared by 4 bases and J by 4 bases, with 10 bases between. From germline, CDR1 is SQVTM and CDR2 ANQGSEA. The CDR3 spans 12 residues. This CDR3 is CSVVLGSYGYTF. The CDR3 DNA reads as TGCAGCGTTGTGCTGGGAAGCTATGGCTACACCTTC.

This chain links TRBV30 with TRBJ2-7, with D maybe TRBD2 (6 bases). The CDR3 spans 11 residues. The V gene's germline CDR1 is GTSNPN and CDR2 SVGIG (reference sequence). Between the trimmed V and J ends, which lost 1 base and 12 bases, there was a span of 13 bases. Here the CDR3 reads CAWSATTGGYF. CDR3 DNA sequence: TGTGCCTGGAGTGCGACTACCGGGGGGTACTTC.

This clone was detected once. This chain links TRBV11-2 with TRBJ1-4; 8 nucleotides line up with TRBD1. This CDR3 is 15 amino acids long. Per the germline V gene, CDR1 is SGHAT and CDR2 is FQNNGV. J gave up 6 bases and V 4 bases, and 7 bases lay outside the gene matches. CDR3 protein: CASSSIRQGYEKLFF. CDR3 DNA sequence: TGTGCCAGCAGCTCGATCCGACAGGGGTATGAAAAACTGTTTTTT.

The CDR3 DNA sequence: TGCGCCAGCAGCTTGGGTGGGAATGAAGCTTTCTTT. As protein: CASSLGGNEAFF. The chain uses TRBV5-1 and TRBJ1-1; no firm D call. Trimming took off 0 bases at V and 7 bases at J, with 7 bases between the two ends. CDR1 is SGHRS, CDR2 YFSETQ, per germline. The CDR3 is 12 amino acids.

The CDR3 spells CASSERRGSSGNTIYF. CDR3 DNA sequence: TGTGCCAGCAGTGAACGGCGGGGTTCGTCTGGAAACACCATATATTTT. The chain employs TRBV2 and TRBJ1-3, with no clear D. The CDR3 consists of 16 residues. V gave up 2 bases and J gave up 1 base, with 12 bases separating them. CDR1 is SNHLY and CDR2 is FYNNEI in the germline V gene.

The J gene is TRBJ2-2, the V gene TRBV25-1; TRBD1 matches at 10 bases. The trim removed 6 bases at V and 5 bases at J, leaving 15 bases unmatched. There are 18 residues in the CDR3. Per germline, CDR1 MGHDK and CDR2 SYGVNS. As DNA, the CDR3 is TGTGCCAGCAGACCGGGTGGGGAGACAGGGGGCTTGACCGGGGAGCTGTTTTTT. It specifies CASRPGGETGGLTGELFF. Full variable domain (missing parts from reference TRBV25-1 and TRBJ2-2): EADIYQTPRYLVIGTGKKITLECSQTMGHDKMYWYQQDPGMELHLIHYSYGVNSTEKGDLSSESTVSRIRTEHFPLTLESARPSHTSQYLCASRPGGETGGLTGELFFGEGSRLTVL.